What follows are 30 T cell receptor beta chains derived from one specimen sequenced in a study of graft-versus-host responses after intestinal transplantation. Libraries were prepared by immunoSEQ multiplex PCR; TCRdb keeps only in-frame clonotypes and omits some of them. The sample records about 98,000 clones, roughly 86% being singletons. The sample here was PBMCs, taken 255 days after intestinal transplant. The origin of the receptors is a human patient who received an intestinal transplant, so some T cells may come from the graft donor.

V gene TRBV5-6 combines with J gene TRBJ1-2; D possibly corresponds to TRBD1 (6 bases). This CDR3 region has 15 residues. Trimming took off 4 bases at V and 8 bases at J, with 21 bases between the two ends. CDR1 is SGHDT, CDR2 YYEEEE, per germline. CDR3 sequence (DNA): TGTGCCAGCAGCGAGGACGGGGGGCGTAGAGGAGGCTACACCTTC. This translates into CASSEDGGRRGGYTF.

With respect to this clone: Mismatch with germline at one junction end may stem from a read error. The V call is TRBV19, the J call TRBJ2-6; 7 bases are shared with TRBD2. The CDR3 runs to 17 residues. Per the germline V gene, CDR1 is LNHDA and CDR2 is SQIVND (reference sequence). CDR3 DNA: TGTGCCAGTACTCACCTGGGGGGGACTCCTGGTGCCAACGTCCTGACTTTC. It is translated as CASTHLGGTPGANVLTF.

The gene calls are TRBV18 and TRBJ1-1, with D maybe TRBD1 (6 bases). V was trimmed by 3 bases and J by 3 bases, leaving 11 bases between them. Germline V CDR1 and CDR2: KGHSH, LQKENI. The CDR3 is made up of 14 amino acids. CDR3 DNA: TGTGCCAGCTCACCGCGCAGGGGCGACACTGAAGCTTTCTTT. This sequence encodes CASSPRRGDTEAFF.

This clone occurred once. The chain joins TRBV7-9 to TRBJ2-7; D not resolved. The CDR3 extends over 13 amino acids. Trimming removed 0 bases from V and 2 bases from J, with 5 bases in between. CDR1 SEHNR and CDR2 FQNEAQ come from the germline V gene (reference sequence). The CDR3 region is CASSLADPYEQYF. The CDR3 region has the DNA TGTGCCAGCAGCTTAGCTGATCCCTACGAGCAGTACTTC.

The count of this clone is one. The chain links TRBV6-6 to TRBJ2-5; D is unresolved. The CDR3 loop spans 14 amino acids. Germline V lookup: CDR1 MNHNY, CDR2 SVGAGI (reference sequence). V was cut by 0 bases and J by 0 bases, with 5 bases left in between. The CDR3, as DNA: TGTGCCAGCAGTTACTCCAGAAACCAAGAGACCCAGTACTTC. Translation: CASSYSRNQETQYF.

This clone was counted a few times. CDR3 sequence (DNA): TGTGCCAGCAGCCAAGAACGCGCCCGGGGTTATGATGAGCAGTTCTTC. It yields the protein CASSQERARGYDEQFF. The chain has TRBV4-2 and TRBJ2-1, with D possibly TRBD2 on 5 matching bases. Germline-derived CDR1 and CDR2 are LGHNA and YNFKEQ. V gave up 0 bases and J gave up 8 bases, with 17 bases separating them. CDR3 size: 16 residues.

J is TRBJ2-7 and V is TRBV5-1; tentative D call: TRBD1 (5 bases). Germline lookup yields CDR1 SGHRS and CDR2 YFSETQ. The V gene lost 4 bases and the J gene lost 1 base, with 18 bases spanning the gap. There are 16 residues in the CDR3. The CDR3 DNA sequence: TGCGCCAGCAGCCCGCTCCGTGACAGCGCTTCCTACGAGCAGTACTTC. Translation gives CASSPLRDSASYEQYF.

The chain is built from TRBV4-1 and TRBJ2-3, with D perhaps matching TRBD2 (6 bases). Germline lookup yields CDR1 MGHRA and CDR2 YSYEKL. The CDR3 has 15 residues. V shed 1 base and J shed 6 bases, with 14 bases lying between them. The CDR3 nucleotides are TGCGCCAGCAGCCAAGGACAGTCGGGGAGGGATACGCAGTATTTT. It specifies CASSQGQSGRDTQYF.

The rearrangement uses TRBV6-1 and TRBJ2-7, with 11 bases fitting TRBD2. CDR1 is MNHNS and CDR2 is SASEGT in the germline V gene. V dropped 3 bases and J dropped 1; count of bases not matched to a gene: 8. There are 17 residues in the CDR3. The CDR3: CASSDVSGGDPSYEQYF. The CDR3 DNA reads TGTGCCAGCAGTGATGTTAGCGGGGGGGACCCTTCCTACGAGCAGTACTTC.

The CDR3 sequence: CASSFGGPAYNEQFF. DNA for the CDR3: TGTGCCAGCAGCTTTGGCGGGCCAGCCTACAATGAGCAGTTCTTC. The chain carries TRBV7-9 and TRBJ2-1; TRBD2 is a possible D gene (5 bases). CDR3 size: 15 residues. CDR1 is SEHNR, CDR2 FQNEAQ, per germline (reference sequence). Trimming stripped 3 bases from V and 2 bases from J, with 11 bases between.

As DNA, the CDR3 is TGTGCCGGCGGACGACCCCAAGAGACCCAGTACTTC. It is translated as CAGGRPQETQYF. V and J are TRBV7-2 and TRBJ2-5; no definite D call. V lost 11 bases, J lost 1 base, and 11 bases lay in between. The CDR3 contains 12 residues. Germline CDR1 SGHTA, CDR2 FQGNSA.

The chain couples TRBV5-1 to TRBJ2-2; no firm D call. V was trimmed by 2 bases and J by 4 bases, leaving 15 bases between them. Germline CDR1 is SGHRS and CDR2 is YFSETQ. CDR3 length: 16 residues. The CDR3 bases are TGCGCCAGCAGCTTAACGGAAGGGTCAGGCACCGGGGAGCTGTTTTTT. It codes for CASSLTEGSGTGELFF.

V gene TRBV27 combines with J gene TRBJ1-6; D is unclear. V lost 10 bases and J 5 bases, leaving 15 bases between the germline ends. Germline V gene sequence: CDR1 MNHEY, CDR2 SMNVEV (reference sequence). CDR3 length equals 14 residues. The CDR3 coding sequence is TGTGCCACCCGCCCGGGCTTTAATAATTCACCCCTCCACTTT. Protein sequence: CATRPGFNNSPLHF.

The rearrangement joins TRBV9 to TRBJ2-5, with D unclear. The germline CDR1 and CDR2 sequences are SGDLS and YYNGEE. The CDR3 sequence is 14 residues long. V was cut by 4 bases and J by 7 bases, with 17 bases left in between. Here the CDR3 DNA reads TGTGCCAGCAGCCCGGAGTCAAATCCGGGGACCCAGTACTTC. Translated: CASSPESNPGTQYF.

The chain employs TRBV2 and TRBJ2-7; a possible D gene is TRBD1 (6 bases). The CDR3 is 13 amino acids. The V end lost 1 base, the J end lost 7 bases, and 11 bases lay between the germline ends. Germline CDR1 SNHLY, CDR2 FYNNEI. This chain's CDR3 is CASSEDRVGEQYF. CDR3 nucleotides: TGTGCCAGCAGTGAAGACAGGGTCGGGGAGCAGTACTTC.

This clone has a handful of counts. The rearrangement joins TRBV5-6 to TRBJ2-7, with TRBD1 as a possible D gene (6 bases). Looked up from germline, CDR1 is SGHDT and CDR2 is YYEEEE. Trimming pared 3 bases from V and 4 bases from J, leaving 17 bases between. The CDR3 is 15 amino acids. DNA of the CDR3: TGTGCCAGCAGCTACCGGGACAATCTGTCGTACGAGCAGTACTTC. Translating gives CASSYRDNLSYEQYF.

The gene calls are TRBV7-9 and TRBJ1-5; no firm D call. CDR1 SEHNR and CDR2 FQNEAQ come from the germline V gene (reference sequence). The ends were cut back, 5 bases at V and 2 bases at J, with 10 bases in the middle. CDR3 length: 14 residues. CDR3 sequence (DNA): TGTGCCAGCAGCCAGTCCGGGGGCAATCAGCCCCAGCATTTT. Its protein product is CASSQSGGNQPQHF.

The V and J genes are TRBV6-1 and TRBJ2-2; the D is unclear. Trimming cost V 0 bases and J 7 bases, with 6 bases left between them. The CDR3 spans 13 residues. Germline CDR1 and CDR2: MNHNS and SASEGT. CDR3 amino acids: CASSEAENGELFF. CDR3 sequence (DNA): TGTGCCAGCAGTGAAGCGGAGAACGGGGAGCTGTTTTTT.

The chain employs TRBV2 and TRBJ2-1, with TRBD2 as a possible D gene (5 bases). Per germline, CDR1 SNHLY and CDR2 FYNNEI. The germline V and J ends were trimmed by 4 bases and 8 bases, with 18 bases remaining between them. The CDR3 extends over 15 amino acids. The CDR3 protein is CASSGRESASDEQFF. CDR3 coding DNA: TGTGCCAGCAGTGGCCGGGAAAGCGCCTCGGATGAGCAGTTCTTC.

The chain couples TRBV4-1 to TRBJ2-2, with 8 bases matching TRBD1. Unmatched junction bases numbered 4, after V lost 3 bases and J lost 4 bases. The CDR3 runs 15 residues. Germline V lookup: CDR1 MGHRA, CDR2 YSYEKL. The CDR3 coding sequence is TGCGCCAGCAGCCATAGGACAGGGAGCACCGGGGAGCTGTTTTTT. Amino acids: CASSHRTGSTGELFF.

The rearrangement links TRBV5-5 to TRBJ2-5; TRBD1 matches at 7 bases. The V segment lost 4 bases and the J segment 2 bases; nucleotides outside the gene matches: 2. CDR3 length: 13 residues. The germline gives CDR1 SGHKS, CDR2 YYEKEE (reference sequence). The CDR3 nucleotides read TGTGCCAGCAGCCCGACAGGGCAAGAGACCCAGTACTTC. Amino acid sequence: CASSPTGQETQYF.

The chain employs TRBV28 and TRBJ2-7; D remains unclear. Per the germline V gene, CDR1 is MDHEN and CDR2 is SYDVKM. The CDR3 extends over 14 amino acids. Trimming took off 2 bases at V and 2 bases at J, with 10 bases between the two ends. The CDR3 loop is CASSLTYRPYEQYF. The CDR3 DNA reads as TGTGCCAGCAGTTTAACCTACCGCCCCTACGAGCAGTACTTC.

The chain is built from TRBV6-5 and TRBJ1-1; D is unresolved. Looked up from germline, CDR1 is MNHEY and CDR2 is SVGAGI. Trimming pared 2 bases from V and 6 bases from J, leaving 13 bases between. CDR3 length equals 14 residues. CDR3 bases: TGTGCCAGCAGTTACACGGACGTTGAAGCTGAAGCTTTCTTT. Amino acids: CASSYTDVEAEAFF.

The chain recombines TRBV5-1 with TRBJ2-2; possible D gene TRBD2, 5 bases. The ends were cut back, 2 bases at V and 3 bases at J, with 11 bases in the middle. Germline V gives CDR1 SGHRS, CDR2 YFSETQ. There are 15 residues in the CDR3. This CDR3 reads CASSLRTGDTGELFF. CDR3 nucleotides: TGCGCCAGCAGCTTAAGGACCGGGGACACCGGGGAGCTGTTTTTT.

The chain recombines TRBV9 with TRBJ2-7, with 7 bases that match TRBD2. CDR3 length: 14 amino acids. Germline lookup yields CDR1 SGDLS and CDR2 YYNGEE. After removal of 2 bases from V and 6 bases from J, the junction contained 8 bases not matched to a gene. The CDR3 reads CASSVQGGSAEQYF. CDR3 nucleotide sequence: TGTGCCAGCAGCGTTCAGGGAGGGTCCGCCGAGCAGTACTTC.

The rearrangement links TRBV4-1 to TRBJ2-7, with TRBD1 as a possible D gene (5 bases). CDR3 length: 13 amino acids. Trimming shortened V by 9 bases and J by 5 bases, and 17 bases separated the two germline ends. Germline V gives CDR1 MGHRA, CDR2 YSYEKL. CDR3 sequence (DNA): TGCGCCAGTGCGAAACCTTCAGGGAACGAGCAGTACTTC. Translation: CASAKPSGNEQYF.

This chain uses TRBV4-1 with TRBJ2-1; 8 positions agree with TRBD2. CDR3 length equals 15 residues. The V and J ends lost 3 bases and 1 base, in that order; junction bases with no gene match: 2. Germline V CDR1 and CDR2: MGHRA, YSYEKL. The CDR3 protein is CASSHLAGSYNEQFF. The CDR3 DNA follows: TGCGCCAGCAGCCACTTAGCGGGGTCCTACAATGAGCAGTTCTTC.

The chain recombines TRBV30 with TRBJ1-2, with 7 bases lining up with TRBD1. Unmatched junction bases numbered 8, after V lost 3 bases and J lost 4 bases. This CDR3 comprises 14 residues. The germline CDR1 and CDR2 sequences are GTSNPN and SVGIG (reference sequence). The CDR3 is CAWSPTGNVYGYTF. CDR3 DNA sequence: TGTGCCTGGAGCCCGACAGGGAACGTCTATGGCTACACCTTC.

V and J are TRBV6-1 and TRBJ2-7; D is uncertain. CDR3 length: 11 amino acids. Per germline, CDR1 MNHNS and CDR2 SASEGT. V lost 7 bases to trimming and J lost 3 bases, with 7 bases between them. The CDR3 protein is CASNGFYEQYF. CDR3 coding DNA: TGTGCCAGCAACGGGTTCTACGAGCAGTACTTC.

The genes are TRBV28 and TRBJ2-2, with 7 bases matching TRBD1. The germline V gene encodes CDR1 MDHEN and CDR2 SYDVKM. With 8 bases clipped from V and 4 bases from J, the junction kept 7 bases outside the gene matches. The CDR3 loop spans 14 amino acids. The CDR3 sequence: CASYSYRGTGELFF. The DNA of the CDR3 is TGTGCCAGCTATAGCTACAGGGGCACCGGGGAGCTGTTTTTT.